The present TCR beta chain was sequenced within a study of blood T cell repertoires in COVID-19 (TCRdb year 2020). Looking at the study overall: The collaborator samples originated in the United States, Italy and Spain and spanned the acute and convalescent phases of COVID-19. The repertoires were released in a freely available public database intended as a resource for research on the immune response to SARS-CoV-2. Deeply sampled blood TCRbeta repertoires from subjects exposed to, actively infected with, or recovered from COVID-19 were included in the dataset. Where available, HLA class I and class II types were obtained from metadata supplied by the sample provider rather than from assay-based typing. The sample metadata nearly always contained a de-identified subject ID, COVID-19 status, age in years and sex. The prospective study material was composed of cDNA or gDNA derived from T cells, B-cell-depleted T cells, or PBMCs. Samples were obtained from the ongoing ImmuneRACE study (first 160 participants) and from about 1,300 subjects provided by 6 global collaborators. The study at large found these results: The amount of clinical and demographic metadata varied by source and participant and was provided uncurated.

For this clone: The antigen this receptor binds is unknown. No base quality information exists; no much larger clone differs at one position.

One collaborating source in Seattle enrolled patients while the patients were actively infected and followed the patients over time throughout the course of disease. The collaborating institutions used their own protocols to collect whole blood in K2EDTA tubes. For TCRbeta analysis, collaborator samples were shipped as frozen whole blood, as isolated PBMCs, or as DNA extracted from either sample type. From cysteine to phenylalanine, the CDR3 is 15 amino acids long. The read is trimmed to its CDR3 DNA, 45 bases read in frame from base 1. CDR1 and CDR2 are drawn from the germline V gene: WSHSY, SAAADI. V ends up 4 bases short and J 8 bases short, with an unmatched junction base count of 8. TCRbeta CDR3 regions were amplified from genomic DNA using the immunoSEQ Assay, a bias-controlled multiplex PCR. The study's own analysis went as follows. Nucleated cell counts per sample were estimated from amplification of reference gene primers within the assay. To quantify the absolute abundance of each unique TCRbeta CDR3 rearrangement, sequence reads were collapsed and filtered. Productive Simpson clonality was computed per sample as the square root of Simpson's diversity index over productive rearrangements. The clones in this table, taken by TCRdb from immuneACCESS, are in-frame only. Not every clone is retained; where verified, under half of the shortfall comes from an unresolved V gene, and the cause of the rest is unknown. The V and J calls and clone size come from that table; D and trimming were worked out from the DNA. For this sample the table gives just over 150,000 clones, of which around 92% were detected only once. The top ten constitute about 4.6% of the sample.

This TCR was recovered from a young man with COVID-19, enrolled during active disease. Specimen: peripheral blood. The sequence links TRBV10-2 to TRBJ2-1, with TRBD2 identical over 10 junction bases. The nucleotide sequence is TGCGCCAGCAGTGGGACTAGCGGCCCTTTCGATGAGCAGTTCTTC. Its translation is CASSGTSGPFDEQFF.